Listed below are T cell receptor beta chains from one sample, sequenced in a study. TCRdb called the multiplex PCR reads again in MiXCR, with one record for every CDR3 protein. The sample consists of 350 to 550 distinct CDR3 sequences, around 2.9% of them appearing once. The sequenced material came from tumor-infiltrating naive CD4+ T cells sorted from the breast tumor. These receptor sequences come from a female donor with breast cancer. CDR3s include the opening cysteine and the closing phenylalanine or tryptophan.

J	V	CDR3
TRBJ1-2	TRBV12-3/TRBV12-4	CASSSGTRYGYTF
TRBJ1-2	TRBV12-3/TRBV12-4	CASTGTGYFGYTF
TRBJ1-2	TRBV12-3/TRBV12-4	CASRLTAVRIGYTF
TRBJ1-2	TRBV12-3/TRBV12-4	CASSLGPQVYGYTF
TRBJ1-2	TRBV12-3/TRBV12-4	CASSGRGGYTF
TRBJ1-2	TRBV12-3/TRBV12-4	CASSLSTNYGYTF
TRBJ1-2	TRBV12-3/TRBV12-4	CASRDSSTRGYTF
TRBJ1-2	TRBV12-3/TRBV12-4	CASSQRDTIIHGYTF
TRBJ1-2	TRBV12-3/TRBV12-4	CASSLGTYFDYGYTF
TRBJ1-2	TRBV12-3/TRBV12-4	CASSFNQRYTF